The rows below give T cell receptor beta chains drawn from one sample of a study of cytomegalovirus exposure and HLA in healthy donors. Measured with immunoSEQ multiplex PCR; TCRdb has only the in-frame clones, and not every one. The sample lists about 130,000 clones, 82% occurring once. Sequenced input: PBMCs. These receptors all stem from a young man in good health and CMV-seropositive. The CDR3 runs from the conserved cysteine through the conserved F or W. The D gene is left open where the match is weak. Clone size is not always given. Where it is, it says once, few, many or a class for expanded clones.

size: .
J: TRBJ2-3
V: TRBV19
D: TRBD1
DNA: TGTGCCAGTAGTATGGGGACAGCAGCGGATACGCAGTATTTT
CDR3: CASSMGTAADTQYF

size: once
J: TRBJ2-5
V: TRBV5-5
D: .
DNA: TGTGCCAGCAGCTTGGGAGTAGCGGAGTACCAAGAGACCCAGTACTTC
CDR3: CASSLGVAEYQETQYF

size: .
J: TRBJ2-7
V: TRBV5-4
D: .
DNA: TGTGCCAGCTCATCCAAGCTGGGGGCCGCCTACGAGCAGTACTTC
CDR3: CASSSKLGAAYEQYF

size: .
J: TRBJ2-1
V: TRBV5-6
D: TRBD2
DNA: TGTGCCAGCAGCGGTAGCGGGGGGGCCGATGAGCAGTTCTTC
CDR3: CASSGSGGADEQFF

size: once
J: TRBJ2-4
V: TRBV11-2
D: .
DNA: TGTGCCAGCAGCTTAGTAGTGGCCAAAAACATTCAGTACTTC
CDR3: CASSLVVAKNIQYF

size: few
J: TRBJ2-2
V: TRBV30
D: .
DNA: TGTGCCTGGAGTACGGACTACCAAGTCAACACCGGGGAGCTGTTTTTT
CDR3: CAWSTDYQVNTGELFF

size: .
J: TRBJ2-2
V: TRBV9
D: TRBD2
DNA: TGTGCCAGCAGCGTTCAGGGCGGGAGCACCGGGGAGCTGTTTTTT
CDR3: CASSVQGGSTGELFF

size: .
J: TRBJ1-2
V: TRBV6-5
D: TRBD1
DNA: TGTGCCAGCACCCTTTTCAGGGGGCACTATGGCTACACCTTC
CDR3: CASTLFRGHYGYTF

size: many
J: TRBJ2-1
V: TRBV29-1
D: TRBD1
DNA: TGCAGCGTTGAGTTAGGGACAGGGGGAAATGAGCAGTTCTTC
CDR3: CSVELGTGGNEQFF

size: few
J: TRBJ1-1
V: TRBV5-4
D: .
DNA: TGTGCCAGCAGCTTCCGGGGGGTGGAAGCTTTCTTT
CDR3: CASSFRGVEAFF

size: .
J: TRBJ2-5
V: TRBV5-4
D: .
DNA: TGTGCCAGCAGCACAAAGTACCAAGAGACCCAGTACTTC
CDR3: CASSTKYQETQYF